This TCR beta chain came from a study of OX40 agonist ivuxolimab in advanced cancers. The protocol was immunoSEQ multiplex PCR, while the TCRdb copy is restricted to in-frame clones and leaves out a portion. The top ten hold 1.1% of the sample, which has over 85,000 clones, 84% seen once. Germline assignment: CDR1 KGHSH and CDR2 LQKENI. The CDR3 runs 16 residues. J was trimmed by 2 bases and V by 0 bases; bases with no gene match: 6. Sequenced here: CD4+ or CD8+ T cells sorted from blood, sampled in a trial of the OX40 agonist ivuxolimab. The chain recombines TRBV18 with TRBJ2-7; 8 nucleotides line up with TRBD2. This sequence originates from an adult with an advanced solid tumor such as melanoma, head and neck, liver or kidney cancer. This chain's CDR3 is CASSPPNSGGTYEQYV. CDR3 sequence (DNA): TGTGCCAGCTCACCACCAAACAGCGGGGGAACCTACGAGCAGTACGTC.